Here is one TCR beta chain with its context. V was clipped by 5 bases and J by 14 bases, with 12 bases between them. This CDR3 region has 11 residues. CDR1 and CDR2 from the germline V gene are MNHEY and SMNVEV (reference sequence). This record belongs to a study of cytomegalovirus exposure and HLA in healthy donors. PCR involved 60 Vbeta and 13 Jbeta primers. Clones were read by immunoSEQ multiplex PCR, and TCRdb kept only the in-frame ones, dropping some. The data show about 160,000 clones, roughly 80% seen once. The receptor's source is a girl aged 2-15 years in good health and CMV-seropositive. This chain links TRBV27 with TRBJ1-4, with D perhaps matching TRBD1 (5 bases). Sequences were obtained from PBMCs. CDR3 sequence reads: CASSAGVELFF. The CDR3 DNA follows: TGTGCCAGCAGTGCGGGGGTCGAGCTGTTTTTT.